What follows are 24 T cell receptor beta chains derived from one specimen sequenced in a study of regulatory T cells in long-lasting Graves disease (dated by TCRdb to the early 2020s). To prepare the library, multiplex PCR was applied. Sequencing was carried out with an Illumina HiSeq 4000. iRepertoire HTBI primers and Arm-PCR amplification of CDR3 regions were used to construct TCR beta libraries. The public reads were quality trimmed at Q25 with fastp and then assembled into clones with MiXCR by TCRdb, keeping productive beta chains. Every entry covers one CDR3 protein and lists the most common genes and DNA from its rows. This sample comprises about 420,000 distinct CDR3 sequences, roughly 17% of them detected only once. The biggest ten clones account for 23% of the sample. The sample's time point label is to be understood as: newly diagnosed GD, antithyroid drugs for less than 3 months. For both TCR sequencing and RNA sequencing, RNA was extracted from PBMCs using TRIzol.

These data are also associated with another study on T cells in Graves' hyperthyroidism and ophthalmopathy.

The sample consisted of peripheral blood mononuclear cells (PBMCs), taken at new diagnosis, from a patient treated with antithyroid drugs. The receptors come from a woman between 18 and 30 years old with Graves disease. Donor details come from another sample of the same person, matched by shared clones.

This clonotype has at least ten counts. This rearrangement joins TRBV12-3 or TRBV12-4 to TRBJ2-5, with D perhaps TRBD1 (6 bases). CDR3 length equals 17 residues. V lost 2 bases and J lost 4, with 20 bases in between. The CDR3 nucleotides are TGTGCCAGCAGTTTAAAAGCTTTGGCAGGGGCAGGAGAGACCCAGTACTTC. This gives the protein CASSLKALAGAGETQYF.

This clonotype has a count of ten or more. The rearrangement links TRBV11-3 to TRBJ2-7; unclear D gene. CDR1 is SGHNT and CDR2 is YENEEA in the germline V gene. With 0 bases removed from V and 3 bases from J, the gap between germline ends came to 3 bases. The CDR3 spans 12 residues. CDR3 bases: TGTGCCAGCAGCTTAGAGTTCTACGAGCAGTACTTC. Translating it yields CASSLEFYEQYF.

The J gene is TRBJ2-3, the V gene TRBV7-2; 8 bases match TRBD1. The J segment lost 1 base and the V segment lost 1 base, leaving 4 bases of the junction unmatched. This CDR3 region has 16 residues. The germline gives CDR1 SGHTA, CDR2 FQGNSA. CDR3 residues: CASSLVQGQGTDTQYF. In DNA, the CDR3 is TGTGCCAGCAGCTTAGTACAGGGACAGGGCACAGATACGCAGTATTTT.

The J gene is TRBJ2-3, the V gene TRBV6-2 or TRBV6-3; D is unresolved. CDR1 and CDR2 from the germline V gene are MNHEY and SVGEGT. The CDR3 extends over 13 amino acids. V was pared by 4 bases and J by 4 bases, with 9 bases between. CDR3 region: CASSFAQPDTQYF. The CDR3 DNA reads as TGTGCCAGCAGTTTCGCACAACCAGATACGCAGTATTTT.

The chain links TRBV10-3 to TRBJ2-1; 7 nucleotides line up with TRBD2. CDR1 and CDR2 (germline): ENHRY, SYGVKD. This CDR3 contains 16 residues. Trimming took 3 bases from V and 0 from J; bases not matched to a gene: 5. CDR3 region: CAISDIAGSSYNEQFF. As DNA, the CDR3 is TGTGCCATCAGTGACATAGCGGGCAGCTCCTACAATGAGCAGTTCTTC.

This clonotype was seen ten or more times. The V gene is TRBV2, the J gene TRBJ2-6; TRBD2 aligns across 9 bases. The germline CDR1 and CDR2 sequences are SNHLY and FYNNEI. V was pared by 6 bases and J by 0 bases, with 3 bases of the junction left unmatched. The length of the CDR3 is 16 residues. CDR3 sequence: CASSLSGSSGANVLTF. The CDR3 DNA follows: TGTGCCAGCAGCCTTAGCGGGAGCTCTGGGGCCAACGTCCTGACTTTC.

This clonotype was seen at least ten times. The chain employs TRBV20-1 and TRBJ2-7; 7 bases are shared with TRBD2. From germline, CDR1 is DFQATT and CDR2 SNEGSKA (reference sequence). The ends lost 6 bases at V and 4 bases at J; junction bases unmatched: 6. This CDR3 has 12 amino acids. The CDR3 coding sequence is TGCAGTGCCTCGACTAGCAGTTACGAGCAGTACTTC. Its protein product is CSASTSSYEQYF.

This clonotype has only a few counts. This chain uses TRBV29-1 with TRBJ2-1, with 14 bases fitting TRBD2. This CDR3 region has 15 residues. CDR1 is SQVTM and CDR2 is ANQGSEA in the germline V gene. Trimming at V came to 7 bases and at J to 4 bases, leaving 6 bases not matched to a gene. The CDR3 sequence: CSAPGTSGSYNEQFF. The CDR3 DNA sequence: TGCAGCGCGCCCGGGACTAGCGGGAGTTACAATGAGCAGTTCTTC.

This clonotype was counted between two and nine times. The CDR3 spells CSAREVGLLYNSPLHF. The CDR3 bases are TGCAGTGCTAGAGAGGTTGGGTTGCTTTATAATTCACCCCTCCACTTT. This chain connects TRBV20-1 to TRBJ1-6; D gene ambiguous. The V and J ends lost 0 bases and 4 bases respectively, with 13 bases between them. This CDR3 is built from 16 residues. CDR1 is DFQATT, CDR2 SNEGSKA, per germline (reference sequence).

CDR3 sequence: CATSRDRGLAGSHEQYF. CDR3 DNA: TGTGCCACCAGCAGAGATCGGGGACTAGCGGGATCTCACGAGCAGTACTTC. V is TRBV15 and J is TRBJ2-7, with TRBD2 identical over 13 bases. J was trimmed by 5 bases and V by 0 bases; bases with no gene match: 7. The CDR3 sequence is 17 residues long. Per germline, CDR1 LNHNV and CDR2 YYDKDF (reference sequence).

The chain is built from TRBV4-1 and TRBJ1-1; D possibly corresponds to TRBD1 (5 bases). This CDR3 contains 18 residues. Germline V gives CDR1 MGHRA, CDR2 YSYEKL. V was shortened by 1 base and J by 1 base, with 19 bases between the two germline ends. The chain's CDR3 is CASSQVPPVGAGNTEAFF. As DNA, the CDR3 is TGCGCCAGCAGCCAAGTCCCTCCGGTAGGGGCCGGGAACACTGAAGCTTTCTTT.

This clonotype was counted ten times or more. V and J are TRBV6-1 and TRBJ2-4; a weak D match, TRBD2 (5 bases). Germline loops: CDR1 MNHNS, CDR2 SASEGT. The CDR3 totals 13 residues. Trimming cost V 3 bases and J 6 bases, with 9 bases left between them. Here the CDR3 reads CASSDGVRNIQYF. The CDR3 DNA sequence: TGTGCCAGCAGTGACGGGGTTAGAAACATTCAGTACTTC.

This clonotype was seen repeatedly, ten times or more. J is TRBJ2-5 and V is TRBV11-3; 8 positions match TRBD1. V lost 4 bases and J lost 5; bases outside the gene matches: 12. This CDR3 contains 16 residues. Germline V gene sequence: CDR1 SGHNT, CDR2 YENEEA. CDR3 nucleotides: TGTGCCAGCAGCTCGGACAGGGCTAGCCAGGTGGAGACCCAGTACTTC. Protein: CASSSDRASQVETQYF.

As regards this clonotype: This may stem from a read error, because a much larger clone lies one nucleotide away. The J gene is TRBJ2-1, the V gene TRBV28, with D maybe TRBD2 (6 bases). Per germline, CDR1 MDHEN and CDR2 SYDVKM. The CDR3 is 16 amino acids. The CDR3, as DNA: TGTGCCGGCAGTCCAAGACTAGGTGGCTCCTACAATGAGCAGTTCTTC. Its translation is CAGSPRLGGSYNEQFF.

The table lists this clonotype with many counts. The genes are TRBV6-5 and TRBJ2-7; 8 bases are a match to TRBD2. Germline-derived CDR1 and CDR2 are MNHEY and SVGAGI. J was trimmed by 0 bases and V by 2 bases; bases with no gene match: 9. This CDR3 region has 17 residues. Here the CDR3 reads CASSYDGAGTSSYEQYF. The CDR3 DNA sequence: TGTGCCAGCAGTTACGACGGAGCGGGGACTAGCTCCTACGAGCAGTACTTC.

The rearrangement uses TRBV24-1 and TRBJ1-2; weak D call: TRBD1 (5 bases). The V and J ends lost 2 bases and 8 bases respectively, with 20 bases between them. The CDR3 consists of 16 residues. Germline values: CDR1 KGHDR, CDR2 SFDVKD. For the CDR3, the DNA is TGTGCCACCAGTGATTCGGGTGGGGCTCTCACGGGGGGCTACACCTTC. It is translated as CATSDSGGALTGGYTF.

With regard to this clonotype: A clone one base away is much larger, so this may be a read error. V and J are TRBV5-5 and TRBJ2-7, with 11 nucleotides matching TRBD2. The CDR3 consists of 13 residues. Germline V gene lookup returns CDR1 SGHKS and CDR2 YYEKEE (reference sequence). V lost 9 bases to trimming and J lost 2 bases; unmatched junction nucleotides: 4. The CDR3 loop is CAIRLAGTYEQYF. Written as DNA, the CDR3 is TGTGCCATCAGACTAGCGGGAACCTACGAGCAGTACTTC.

This clonotype showed up many times. The J gene is TRBJ2-1, the V gene TRBV9, with D perhaps being TRBD1 or TRBD2 (6 bases each). The CDR3 is made up of 13 amino acids. Germline V gene sequence: CDR1 SGDLS, CDR2 YYNGEE. Trimming removed 0 bases at V and 9 bases at J, with 10 bases between. The CDR3 nucleotides read TGTGCCAGCAGCGTAGGGGGGGCTGGTGAGCAGTTCTTC. It is translated as CASSVGGAGEQFF.

This clonotype was seen more than once but under ten times. The chain uses TRBV7-2 and TRBJ1-1, with unresolved D. V lost 5 bases to trimming and J lost 2 bases, with 9 bases between them. The CDR3 runs to 13 residues. Per germline, CDR1 SGHTA and CDR2 FQGNSA. CDR3 in DNA: TGTGCCAGCAGCCTAGGTTTCAACACTGAAGCTTTCTTT. The encoded protein is CASSLGFNTEAFF.

This clonotype was detected a few times. The CDR3 sequence: CSDLAGVDTQYF. The CDR3 DNA is TGCAGCGATCTAGCGGGAGTTGATACGCAGTATTTT. The genes are TRBV29-1 and TRBJ2-3; TRBD2 matches 10 bases. This CDR3 has 12 residues. Germline loops: CDR1 SQVTM, CDR2 ANQGSEA. V dropped 7 bases and J dropped 6; count of bases not matched to a gene: 4.

This clonotype was detected ten times or more. V usage is TRBV11-3 and J usage is TRBJ2-1, with 9 bases that match TRBD2. This CDR3 has 16 residues. Unmatched junction bases numbered 6, after V lost 0 bases and J lost 6 bases. Germline CDR1 SGHNT, CDR2 YENEEA. For the CDR3, the DNA is TGTGCCAGCAGCTTAGATGGTAGCGGGAGCGGCAATGAGCAGTTCTTC. Protein sequence: CASSLDGSGSGNEQFF.

At least ten counts were recorded for this clonotype. This chain joins TRBV28 and TRBJ2-5; D is uncertain. CDR1 is MDHEN, CDR2 SYDVKM, per germline. The CDR3 is 15 residues long. Trimming shortened V by 3 bases and J by 1 base, and 12 bases separated the two germline ends. CDR3 sequence: CASSLGSWGQETQYF. CDR3 nucleotides: TGTGCCAGCAGTTTGGGCAGTTGGGGCCAAGAGACCCAGTACTTC.

Many counts were recorded for this clonotype. One end of the junction is discordant with germline, which a read error may explain. CDR3 DNA sequence: TGTGCCAGCAGCTTGGCCGAGGGGTCTAACGAGCAGTACTTC. Protein product: CASSLAEGSNEQYF. V gene TRBV5-1 combines with J gene TRBJ2-7; either TRBD1 or TRBD2 may fit D (5 bases each). CDR3 length: 14 amino acids. The V gene's germline CDR1 is SGHRS and CDR2 YFSETQ.

This clonotype turned up a few times. V usage is TRBV4-2 and J usage is TRBJ2-1; D unclear. The CDR3 contains 14 residues. Germline V lookup: CDR1 LGHNA, CDR2 YNFKEQ. Between the trimmed V and J ends, which lost 1 base and 8 bases, there was a span of 12 bases. This chain's CDR3 is CASSQGTSLDEQFF. The CDR3 coding sequence is TGTGCCAGCAGCCAAGGGACCTCCTTGGATGAGCAGTTCTTC.